Listed below are T cell receptor beta chains from one sample, sequenced in a study of CD8 T cell repertoires and HIV-1 epitope variants. Their cognate antigens are unknown. Libraries were prepared by immunoSEQ multiplex PCR; TCRdb keeps only in-frame clonotypes and omits some of them. The repertoire holds 5,700 or so clones, with about two thirds as singletons. The sequenced sample was cultured CD8+ T cells derived from PBMCs. The receptors here all came from a male donor with HIV. CDR3s leave out the opening cysteine and the closing phenylalanine or tryptophan. Each record gives: CDR3 protein, J gene, V gene.

ASRAEGPYEQY TRBJ2-7 TRBV28
ASSIGSQHGGGSYEQY TRBJ2-7 TRBV19
ASSVGRTRQETQY TRBJ2-5 TRBV9
ASSRTGTHNEKLF TRBJ1-4 TRBV27
ASSQAPLPLDLDEQF TRBJ2-1 TRBV4-3
ASSESGGPGDTQY TRBJ2-3 TRBV10-1
ASSPGLGGVGEAF TRBJ1-1 TRBV7-8
ASSAGQVLLSGNTIY TRBJ1-3 TRBV2
ASPWGEHRDPYEQY TRBJ2-7 TRBV19
ASSYDTTDTQY TRBJ2-3 TRBV7-9
ASSTHAGLAESSYEQY TRBJ2-7 TRBV19
ASSSRTSYNEQF TRBJ2-1 TRBV5-8
ASSFGTGNTEAF TRBJ1-1 TRBV5-6
ANTKGDRNSNQPQH TRBJ1-5 TRBV10-1
ASSITGTAKPYEQY TRBJ2-7 TRBV19
ASSLGTSGRANGEQF TRBJ2-1 TRBV7-7
ASIGFESSGNEQY TRBJ2-7 TRBV2
ASSLNPGLAGGTDTQY TRBJ2-3 TRBV5-1
ASSPAPGVGGYT TRBJ1-2 TRBV6-5
ASGRGLDEQF TRBJ2-1 TRBV19
ASSAQGGTGELF TRBJ2-2 TRBV6-5
ASSLVPGGRASPLTPLNEQF TRBJ2-1 TRBV7-6
ASSPGGSSTDTQY TRBJ2-3 TRBV5-8
AWSVLDGAYEQY TRBJ2-7 TRBV30
ASSLVGGAYNEQF TRBJ2-1 TRBV7-2
ASSLQGHLSYEQY TRBJ2-7 TRBV5-1
ASGQMNTEAF TRBJ1-1 TRBV5-4
ASTPGGLGTEAF TRBJ1-1 TRBV7-9
ATRAGTLKGDGYT TRBJ1-2 TRBV19
ASSISRQGGTEAF TRBJ1-1 TRBV19
ASSLTGTGVRYSNQPQH TRBJ1-5 TRBV28
ASSHSGTGESYGYT TRBJ1-2 TRBV4-3
ASSLYAGGYEQY TRBJ2-7 TRBV5-1
ASSVAQVADEQY TRBJ2-7 TRBV9
ASSLWLAGGRNEQF TRBJ2-1 TRBV7-8
ASSPEATNEKLF TRBJ1-4 TRBV5-6
ASSSGQGIFPGELF TRBJ2-2 TRBV5-6